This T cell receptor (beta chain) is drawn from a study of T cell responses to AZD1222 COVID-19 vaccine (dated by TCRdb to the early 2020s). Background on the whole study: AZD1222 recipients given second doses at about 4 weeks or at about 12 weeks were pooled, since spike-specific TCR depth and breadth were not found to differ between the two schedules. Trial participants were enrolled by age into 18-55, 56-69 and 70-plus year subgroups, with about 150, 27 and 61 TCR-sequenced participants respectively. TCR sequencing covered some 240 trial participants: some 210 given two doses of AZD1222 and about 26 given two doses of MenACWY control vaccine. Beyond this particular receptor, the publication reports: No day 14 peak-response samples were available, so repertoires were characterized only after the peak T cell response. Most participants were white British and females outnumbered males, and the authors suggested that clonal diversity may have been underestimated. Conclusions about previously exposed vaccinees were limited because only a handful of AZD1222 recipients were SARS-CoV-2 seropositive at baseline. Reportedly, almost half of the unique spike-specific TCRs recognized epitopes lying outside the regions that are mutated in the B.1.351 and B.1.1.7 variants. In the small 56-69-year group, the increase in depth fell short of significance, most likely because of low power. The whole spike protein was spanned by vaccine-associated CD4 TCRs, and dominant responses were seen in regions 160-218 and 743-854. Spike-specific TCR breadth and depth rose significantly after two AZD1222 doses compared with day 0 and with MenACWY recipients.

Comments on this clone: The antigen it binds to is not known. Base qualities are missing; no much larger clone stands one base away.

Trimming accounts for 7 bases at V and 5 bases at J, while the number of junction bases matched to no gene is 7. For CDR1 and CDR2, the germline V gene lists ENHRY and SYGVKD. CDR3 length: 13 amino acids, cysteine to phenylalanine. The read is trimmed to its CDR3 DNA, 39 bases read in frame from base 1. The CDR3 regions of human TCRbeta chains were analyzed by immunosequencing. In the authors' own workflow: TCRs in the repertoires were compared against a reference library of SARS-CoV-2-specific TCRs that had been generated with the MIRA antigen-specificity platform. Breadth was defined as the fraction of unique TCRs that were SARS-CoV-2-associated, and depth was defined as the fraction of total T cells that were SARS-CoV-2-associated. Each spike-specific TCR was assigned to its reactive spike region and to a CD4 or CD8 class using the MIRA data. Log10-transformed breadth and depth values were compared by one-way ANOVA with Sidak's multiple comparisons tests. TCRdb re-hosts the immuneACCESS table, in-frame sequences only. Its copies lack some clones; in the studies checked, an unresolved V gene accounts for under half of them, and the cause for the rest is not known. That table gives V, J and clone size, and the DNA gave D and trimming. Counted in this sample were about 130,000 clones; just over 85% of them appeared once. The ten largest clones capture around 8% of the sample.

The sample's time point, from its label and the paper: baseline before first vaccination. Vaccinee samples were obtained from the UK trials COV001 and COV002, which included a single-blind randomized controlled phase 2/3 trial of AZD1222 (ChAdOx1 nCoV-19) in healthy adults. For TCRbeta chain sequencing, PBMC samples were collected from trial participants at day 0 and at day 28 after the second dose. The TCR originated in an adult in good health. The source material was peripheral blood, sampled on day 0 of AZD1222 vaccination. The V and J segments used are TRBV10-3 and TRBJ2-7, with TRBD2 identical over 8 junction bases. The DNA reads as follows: TGTGCCATCAAGCCGACTAGCGTTGACGAGCAGTACTTC. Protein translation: CAIKPTSVDEQYF.